The T cell receptor (beta chain) described here comes from a study of neurological immune-mediated disorders. Findings and limits, study-wide: Multiple sclerosis patients had less TCR clonal expansion than even healthy controls, unlike HTLV-1-associated myelopathy.

The starting material, 2 million PBMCs stored at -80 C, gave rise to the unsorted libraries. This clonotype was detected many times. Its antigen remains unidentified. The germline CDR1 and CDR2 sequences are MNHEY and SVGAGI. The CDR3 is made up of 14 amino acids. V was pared by 6 bases and J by 6 bases, with 16 bases between. The authors made cDNA by 5'RACE with 10-nucleotide random UMIs. TCRdb recomputed calls from the 5' RACE reads with MiXCR, one row per CDR3 protein. The data contain tens of thousands of distinct CDR3 sequences, approximately 9.4% of them singletons. The chain has TRBV6-5 and TRBJ2-3; weak D call: TRBD1 (5 bases). The origin of this receptor is a man aged 50 or older in good health. The sample comprised PBMCs. The DNA for the CDR3 is TGTGCCAGCAGGCCAGGCTCCAGGGCCGATACGCAGTATTTT. It codes for CASRPGSRADTQYF.